These 14 T cell receptor beta chains share one sample of origin, sequenced in a study of T cell clonality in common variable immunodeficiency. Clones were sequenced by immunoSEQ multiplex PCR, and TCRdb holds only the in-frame ones, with some missing. Recorded here are around 55,000 clones, none singletons. The specimen was peripheral blood mononuclear cells. The receptors come from a person aged 18 to 75 in good health.

This clone has ten or more counts. The CDR3 goes on 3 residues after the read ends, and that part is filled in from the germline J gene. The V gene is TRBV6-1, the J gene TRBJ1-1; no clear D. The germline V and J ends were trimmed by 0 bases and 7 bases, with 6 bases remaining between them. Per the germline V gene, CDR1 is MNHNS and CDR2 is SASEGT. This CDR3 spans 12 amino acids. CDR3 bases read: TGTGCCAGCAGTGAAGCGGGCAGTGAA. Translation: CASSEAGSE. The entire CDR3 protein reads CASSEAGSEAFF.

Ten or more counts support this clone. The DNA ends 3 residues before the CDR3 does, and the rest of the CDR3 is filled in from the germline J gene. The chain uses TRBV7-2 and TRBJ1-4, with 7 bases lining up with TRBD1. The V gene's germline CDR1 is SGHTA and CDR2 FQGNSA. This CDR3 is 14 amino acids long. Germline trimming cut 4 bases from V and 5 bases from J; bases unmatched to any gene: 4. Incomplete CDR3 DNA: TGTGCCAGCAGCTCGGGACAGCAGAATGAAAAA. As protein: CASSSGQQNEK. The whole CDR3 region reads CASSSGQQNEKLFF.

This clone was observed many times. From the germline J gene comes the end of the CDR3, since the read stops 3 residues before it. The genes are TRBV19 and TRBJ1-5, with 9 positions matching TRBD1. The CDR3 has 15 amino acids. CDR1 LNHDA and CDR2 SQIVND come from the germline V gene (reference sequence). Trimming cost V 7 bases and J 6 bases; bases outside gene matches: 10. CDR3 DNA, as far as it was read: TGTGCCAGTATGGAGGGGACAGGGAGGGTTCAGCCC. Translated: CASMEGTGRVQP. From start to end, the CDR3 is CASMEGTGRVQPQHF.

There are many counts of this clone. The CDR3 end lies 3 residues beyond the end of the read and is filled in from the germline J gene. The V and J genes are TRBV29-1 and TRBJ2-7; unclear D gene. V lost 4 bases, J lost 5 bases, and 12 bases lay in between. This CDR3 is 12 amino acids long. CDR1 and CDR2 from the germline V gene are SQVTM and ANQGSEA. This CDR3 is CSVGRIGNEQYF. CDR3 DNA (partial): TGCAGCGTTGGCAGGATCGGCAACGAG.

The table lists this clone with many counts. The read comes to an end 3 residues before the CDR3 does, leaving the germline J gene to fill in the end. The chain uses TRBV7-3 and TRBJ2-1; 10 bases agree with TRBD2. V lost 4 bases and J lost 5; bases outside the gene matches: 8. Germline CDR1 and CDR2: SGHTA and FQGTGA. The CDR3 extends over 16 amino acids. The covered CDR3 bases are TGTGCCAGCAGCTCCCGCTGGACTAGCGGAAACAATGAG. Residues: CASSSRWTSGNNE. The full CDR3 protein is CASSSRWTSGNNEQFF.

This clone was seen many times. The read is 3 residues too short to cover the CDR3 end, so that end is filled in from the germline J gene. The chain couples TRBV6-1 to TRBJ2-7, with TRBD2 identical over 12 bases. The CDR3 totals 16 residues. Germline V gene lookup returns CDR1 MNHNS and CDR2 SASEGT. The ends lost 4 bases at V and 6 bases at J; junction bases unmatched: 10. CDR3 residues: CASSVYRLAGVSEQYF. The sequenced part of the CDR3 DNA is TGTGCCAGCAGTGTATACCGACTAGCGGGAGTATCCGAG.

This clone has ten or more counts. The CDR3 end is not reached by the read, which stops 3 residues before it; the germline J gene fills it in. The chain employs TRBV29-1 and TRBJ2-3; 8 bases are a match to TRBD1. Germline values: CDR1 SQVTM, CDR2 ANQGSEA. This CDR3 comprises 15 residues. V gave up 7 bases and J gave up 3 bases; unmatched junction bases: 12. The covered CDR3 bases are TGCAGCGCCTGGGCCGGGACAGGACGAACAGATACG. Its protein product is CSAWAGTGRTDT. The entire CDR3 reads CSAWAGTGRTDTQYF.

At least ten counts were recorded for this clone. The CDR3 end lies 3 residues beyond the end of the read and is filled in from the germline J gene. The genes are TRBV6-4 and TRBJ2-1, with 9 bases fitting TRBD1. Trimming at V came to 2 bases and at J to 3 bases, leaving 17 bases not matched to a gene. CDR1 is MRHNA and CDR2 is SNTAGT in the germline V gene. The CDR3 spans 20 residues. The sequenced CDR3 bases are TGTGCCAGCAGTGACACCGGGACAGGGTGGGATCGAGGGAACTACAATGAG. As protein: CASSDTGTGWDRGNYNE. The full-length CDR3 reads as CASSDTGTGWDRGNYNEQFF.

Note on this clone: Coverage ceases 3 residues before the CDR3 finishes, and the germline J gene fills in the end. This chain links TRBV7-9 with TRBJ2-7; perhaps TRBD1 as D (5 bases). The ends were cut back, 1 base at V and 2 bases at J, with 9 bases in the middle. The CDR3 has 14 amino acids. CDR1 is SEHNR and CDR2 is FQNEAQ in the germline V gene (reference sequence). The DNA read from the CDR3 is TGTGCCAGCAGCTTAGGACAGCGAGCCTACGAG. This sequence encodes CASSLGQRAYE. The entire CDR3 reads CASSLGQRAYEQYF.

Ten or more counts support this clone. The CDR3 extends 3 residues past the end of the read, so its final part is completed from the germline J gene. The chain couples TRBV20-1 to TRBJ2-1; 9 bases line up with TRBD1. There are 15 residues in the CDR3. The V and J ends lost 0 bases and 7 bases, in that order; junction bases with no gene match: 7. In germline, CDR1 is DFQATT, CDR2 SNEGSKA (reference sequence). The CDR3 bases that were read are TGCAGTGCTAGAGACCCCGGGACAGGGCCTAATGAG. As protein: CSARDPGTGPNE. The CDR3 reads in full as CSARDPGTGPNEQFF.

At least ten counts were recorded for this clone. The read ends 3 residues before the CDR3 terminus; that terminus is restored from the germline J gene. V and J are TRBV5-6 and TRBJ2-5; 7 bases map to TRBD1. Germline loops: CDR1 SGHDT, CDR2 YYEEEE. The CDR3 is made up of 15 amino acids. Unmatched junction bases numbered 10, after V lost 4 bases and J lost 4 bases. CDR3 DNA, as far as it was read: TGTGCCAGCAGCGAGGACAGGCCCCCAAGAGAGACC. Translated, it gives CASSEDRPPRET. From start to end, the CDR3 is CASSEDRPPRETQYF.

At least ten counts were recorded for this clone. The read finishes 3 residues shy of the CDR3 end, and the germline J gene is used to complete it. The rearrangement uses TRBV20-1 and TRBJ1-2; D remains ambiguous. Looked up from germline, CDR1 is DFQATT and CDR2 is SNEGSKA (reference sequence). The CDR3 extends over 16 amino acids. Trimming removed 0 bases at V and 6 bases at J, with 20 bases between. The CDR3 DNA, read in part, is TGCAGTGCTAGAGATGCCCGACAAGGCGAGGGCGATGGC. Amino acid sequence: CSARDARQGEGDG. From start to end, the CDR3 is CSARDARQGEGDGYTF.

This clone has ten or more counts. The CDR3 end falls 3 residues outside the read, so it is completed with the germline J gene. The V gene is TRBV20-1, the J gene TRBJ1-5; D perhaps matches TRBD1 (5 bases). The germline V and J ends were trimmed by 2 bases and 3 bases, with 11 bases remaining between them. The CDR3 length is 14 residues. The germline gives CDR1 DFQATT, CDR2 SNEGSKA (reference sequence). The sequenced part of the CDR3 DNA is TGCAGTGCTAGACTAGGACAACCCAATCAGCCC. Amino acids: CSARLGQPNQP. The CDR3 in its entirety is CSARLGQPNQPQHF.

This clone has at least ten counts. The CDR3 end falls 3 residues outside the read, so it is completed with the germline J gene. The chain employs TRBV5-1 and TRBJ2-5; either TRBD1 or TRBD2 may supply D (6 bases each). Per germline, CDR1 SGHRS and CDR2 YFSETQ. This CDR3 region has 14 residues. V gave up 0 bases and J gave up 4 bases, with 10 bases separating them. The CDR3 DNA, read in part, is TGCGCCAGCAGCTTGGGACAGGAGGGAGAGACC. Its translation is CASSLGQEGET. The whole CDR3 is CASSLGQEGETQYF.